This T cell receptor (beta chain) was identified in a study of shared clonotypes between healthy human individuals. This CDR3 spans 14 amino acids. The germline CDR1 and CDR2 sequences are SEHNR and FQNEAQ (reference sequence). V was pared by 7 bases and J by 3 bases, with 12 bases between. Naivety among CD8 cells was defined by CD45RO negativity and positive CCR7 selection, thereby excluding terminally differentiated effector memory CD45RA+ cells. The deep-level immunoSEQ assay was used. Each cell subset's genomic DNA was divided evenly among several immunoSEQ plates. Generated by immunoSEQ multiplex PCR, the TCRdb table keeps only in-frame clones and is missing some. The profile shows around 640,000 clones, approximately 96% of them singletons.

The material sequenced was naive CD8+ T cells sorted from blood. The genes are TRBV7-9 and TRBJ2-2, with D perhaps matching TRBD2 (6 bases). The sequence was collected from a woman aged 25 to 39 in good health. CDR3 amino acids: CASIGGPDTGELFF. The CDR3 DNA sequence: TGTGCCAGCATCGGAGGGCCAGACACCGGGGAGCTGTTTTTT.